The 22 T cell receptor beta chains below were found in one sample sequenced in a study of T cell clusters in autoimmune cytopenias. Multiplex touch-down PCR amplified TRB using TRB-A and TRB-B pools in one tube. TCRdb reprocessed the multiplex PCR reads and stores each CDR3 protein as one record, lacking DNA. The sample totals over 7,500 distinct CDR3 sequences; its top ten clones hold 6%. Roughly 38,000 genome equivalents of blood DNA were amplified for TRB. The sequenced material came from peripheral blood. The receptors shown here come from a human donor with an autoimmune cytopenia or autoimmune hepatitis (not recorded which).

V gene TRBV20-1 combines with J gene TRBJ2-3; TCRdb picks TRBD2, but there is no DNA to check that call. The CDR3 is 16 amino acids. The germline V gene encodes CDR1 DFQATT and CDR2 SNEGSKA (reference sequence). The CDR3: CSARDRSKGRTDTQYF.

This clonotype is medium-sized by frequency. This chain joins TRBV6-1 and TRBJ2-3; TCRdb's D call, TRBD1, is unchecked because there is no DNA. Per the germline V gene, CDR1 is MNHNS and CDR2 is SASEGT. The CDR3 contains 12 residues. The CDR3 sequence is CASSGDSNTQYF.

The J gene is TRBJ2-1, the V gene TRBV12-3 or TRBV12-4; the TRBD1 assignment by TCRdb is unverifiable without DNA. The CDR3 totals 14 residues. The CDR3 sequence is CASRGAGSYNEQFF.

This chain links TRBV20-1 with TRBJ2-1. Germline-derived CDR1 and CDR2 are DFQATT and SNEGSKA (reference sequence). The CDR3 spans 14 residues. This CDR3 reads CSASDSVYRNEQFF.

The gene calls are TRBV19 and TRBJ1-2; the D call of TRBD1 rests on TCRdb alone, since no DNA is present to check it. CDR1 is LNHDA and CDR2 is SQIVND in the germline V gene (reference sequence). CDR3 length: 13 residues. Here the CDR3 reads CACRDLSNYGYTF.

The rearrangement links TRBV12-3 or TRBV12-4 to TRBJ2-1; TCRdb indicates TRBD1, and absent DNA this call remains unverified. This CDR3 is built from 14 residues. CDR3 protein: CASSRQGVYNEQFF.

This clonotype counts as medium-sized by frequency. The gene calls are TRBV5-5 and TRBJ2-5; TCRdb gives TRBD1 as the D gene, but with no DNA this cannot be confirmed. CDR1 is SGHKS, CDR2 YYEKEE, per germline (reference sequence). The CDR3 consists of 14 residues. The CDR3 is CASRFGQGHETQYF.

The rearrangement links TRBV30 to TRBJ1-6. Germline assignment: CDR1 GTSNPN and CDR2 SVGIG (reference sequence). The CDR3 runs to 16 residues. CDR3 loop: CAWSVRPGLYNSPLHF.

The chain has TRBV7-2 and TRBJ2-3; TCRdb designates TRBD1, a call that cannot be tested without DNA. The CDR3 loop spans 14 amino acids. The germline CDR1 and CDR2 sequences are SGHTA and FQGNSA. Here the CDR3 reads CASVVGRGTDTQYF.

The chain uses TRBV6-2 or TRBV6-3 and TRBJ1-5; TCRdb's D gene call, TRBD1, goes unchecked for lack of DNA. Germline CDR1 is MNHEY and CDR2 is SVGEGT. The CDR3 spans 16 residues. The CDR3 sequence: CASNPIQGKSNQPQHF.

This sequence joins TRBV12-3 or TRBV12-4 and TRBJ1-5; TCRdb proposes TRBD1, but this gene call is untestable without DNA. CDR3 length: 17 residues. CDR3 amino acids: CASSSGQGRYSNQPQHF.

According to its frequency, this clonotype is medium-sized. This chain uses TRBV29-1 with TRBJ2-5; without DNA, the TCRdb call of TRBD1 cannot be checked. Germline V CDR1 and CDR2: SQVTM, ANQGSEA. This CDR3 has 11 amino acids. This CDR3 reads CSVKNRETQYF.

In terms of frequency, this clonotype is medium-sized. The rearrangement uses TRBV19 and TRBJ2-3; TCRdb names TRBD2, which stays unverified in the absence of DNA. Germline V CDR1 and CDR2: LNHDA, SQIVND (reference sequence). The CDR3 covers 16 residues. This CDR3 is CASKGGGSGGDNTQYF.

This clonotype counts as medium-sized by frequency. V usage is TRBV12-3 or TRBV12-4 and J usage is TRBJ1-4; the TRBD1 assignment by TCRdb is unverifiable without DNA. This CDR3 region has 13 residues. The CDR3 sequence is CASSQQGTEKLFF.

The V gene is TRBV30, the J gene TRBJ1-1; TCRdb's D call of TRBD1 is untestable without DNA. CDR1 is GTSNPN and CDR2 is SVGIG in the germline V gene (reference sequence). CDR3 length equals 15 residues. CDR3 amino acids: CAWSGGAAMNTEAFF.

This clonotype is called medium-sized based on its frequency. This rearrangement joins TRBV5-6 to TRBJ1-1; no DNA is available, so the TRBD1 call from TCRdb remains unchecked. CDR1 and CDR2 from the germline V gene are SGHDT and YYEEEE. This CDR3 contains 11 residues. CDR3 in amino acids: CASSLTGEAFF.

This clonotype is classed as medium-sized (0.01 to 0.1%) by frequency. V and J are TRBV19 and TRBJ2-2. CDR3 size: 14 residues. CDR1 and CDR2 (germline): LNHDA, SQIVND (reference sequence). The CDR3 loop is CASSIGFDTGELFF.

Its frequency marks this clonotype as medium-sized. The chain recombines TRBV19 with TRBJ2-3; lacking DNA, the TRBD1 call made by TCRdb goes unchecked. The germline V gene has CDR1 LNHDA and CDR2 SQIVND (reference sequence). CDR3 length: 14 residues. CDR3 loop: CASNARGFTDTQYF. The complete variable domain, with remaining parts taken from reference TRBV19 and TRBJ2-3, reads DGGITQSPKYLFRKEGQNVTLSCEQNLNHDAMYWYRQDPGQGLRLIYYSQIVNDFQKGDIAEGYSVSREKKESFPLTVTSAQKNPTAFYLCASNARGFTDTQYFGPGTRLTVL.

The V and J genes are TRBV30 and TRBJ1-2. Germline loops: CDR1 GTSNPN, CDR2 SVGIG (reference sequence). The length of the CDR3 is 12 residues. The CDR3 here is CAWSTGNYGYTF.

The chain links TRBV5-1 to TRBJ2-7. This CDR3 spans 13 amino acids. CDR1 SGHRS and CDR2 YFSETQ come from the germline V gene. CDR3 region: CASSLASTYEQYF.

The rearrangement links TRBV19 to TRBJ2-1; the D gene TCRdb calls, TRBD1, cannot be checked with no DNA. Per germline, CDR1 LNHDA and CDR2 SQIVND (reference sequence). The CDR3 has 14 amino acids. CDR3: CASSVGTGFREQFF.

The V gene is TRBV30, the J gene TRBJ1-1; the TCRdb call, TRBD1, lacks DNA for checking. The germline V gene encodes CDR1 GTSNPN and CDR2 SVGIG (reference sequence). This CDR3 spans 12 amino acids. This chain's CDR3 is CAWSVHRGQAFF.